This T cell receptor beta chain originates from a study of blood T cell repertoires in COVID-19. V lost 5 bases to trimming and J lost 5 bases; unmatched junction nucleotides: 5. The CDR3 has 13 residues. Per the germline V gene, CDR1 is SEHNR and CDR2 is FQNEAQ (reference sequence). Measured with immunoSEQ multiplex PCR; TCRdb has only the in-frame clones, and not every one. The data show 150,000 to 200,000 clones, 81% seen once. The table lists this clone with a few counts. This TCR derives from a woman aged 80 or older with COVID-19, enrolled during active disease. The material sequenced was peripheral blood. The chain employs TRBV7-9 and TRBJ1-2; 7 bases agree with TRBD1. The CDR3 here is CASSTDREYGYTF. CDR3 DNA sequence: TGTGCCAGCAGCACCGACAGGGAGTATGGCTACACCTTC.